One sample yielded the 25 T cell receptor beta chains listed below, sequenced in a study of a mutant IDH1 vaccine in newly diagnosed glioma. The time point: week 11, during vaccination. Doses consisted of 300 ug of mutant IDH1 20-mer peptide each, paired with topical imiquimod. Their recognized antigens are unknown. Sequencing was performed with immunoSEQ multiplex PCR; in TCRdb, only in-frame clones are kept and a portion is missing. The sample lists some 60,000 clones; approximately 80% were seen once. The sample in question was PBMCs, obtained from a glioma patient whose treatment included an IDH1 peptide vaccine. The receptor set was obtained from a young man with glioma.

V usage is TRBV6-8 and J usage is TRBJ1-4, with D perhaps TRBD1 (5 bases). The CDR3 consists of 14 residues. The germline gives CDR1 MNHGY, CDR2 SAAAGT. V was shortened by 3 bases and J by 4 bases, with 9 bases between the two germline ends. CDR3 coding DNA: TGTGCCAGCAGTTATCGGGGGTATAATGAAAAACTGTTTTTT. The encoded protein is CASSYRGYNEKLFF.

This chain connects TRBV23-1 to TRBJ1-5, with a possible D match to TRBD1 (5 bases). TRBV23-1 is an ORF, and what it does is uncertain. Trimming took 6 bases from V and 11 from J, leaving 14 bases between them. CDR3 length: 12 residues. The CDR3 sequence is CASSPGGRSQHF. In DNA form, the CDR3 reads TGCGCCAGCAGCCCGGGGGGTCGGTCCCAGCATTTT.

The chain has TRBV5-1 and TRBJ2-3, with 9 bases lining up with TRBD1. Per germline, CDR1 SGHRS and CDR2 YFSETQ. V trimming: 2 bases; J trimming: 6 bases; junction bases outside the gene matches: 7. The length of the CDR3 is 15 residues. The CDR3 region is CASSLNRQGGDTQYF. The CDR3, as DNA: TGCGCCAGCAGCTTAAACCGACAGGGGGGCGATACGCAGTATTTT.

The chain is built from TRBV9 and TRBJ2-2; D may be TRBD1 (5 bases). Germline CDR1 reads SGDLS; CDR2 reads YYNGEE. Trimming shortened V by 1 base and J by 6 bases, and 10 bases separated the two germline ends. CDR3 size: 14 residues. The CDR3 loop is CASSVQGVAGELFF. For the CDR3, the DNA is TGTGCCAGCAGCGTACAGGGTGTCGCCGGGGAGCTGTTTTTT.

The CDR3 DNA is TGTGCCAGCAGCTTAGACCCAGGGATGGGGGAGACCCAGTACTTC. Amino acids: CASSLDPGMGETQYF. The chain links TRBV11-2 to TRBJ2-5; TRBD1 might be the D (5 bases). This CDR3 has 15 amino acids. Germline V gene lookup returns CDR1 SGHAT and CDR2 FQNNGV. The V and J ends lost 0 bases and 5 bases respectively, with 13 bases between them.

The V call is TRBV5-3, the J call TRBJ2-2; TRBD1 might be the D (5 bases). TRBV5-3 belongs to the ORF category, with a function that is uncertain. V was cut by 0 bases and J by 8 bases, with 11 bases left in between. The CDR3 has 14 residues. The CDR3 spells CARSLGSGSGELFF. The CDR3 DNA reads TGTGCCAGAAGCTTGGGTTCAGGGTCTGGGGAGCTGTTTTTT.

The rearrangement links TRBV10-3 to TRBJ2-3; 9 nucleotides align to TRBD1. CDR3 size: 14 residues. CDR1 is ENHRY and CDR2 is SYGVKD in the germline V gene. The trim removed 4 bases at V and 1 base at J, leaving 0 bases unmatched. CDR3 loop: CAISGDRGTDTQYF. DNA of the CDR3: TGTGCCATCAGTGGGGACAGGGGCACAGATACGCAGTATTTT.

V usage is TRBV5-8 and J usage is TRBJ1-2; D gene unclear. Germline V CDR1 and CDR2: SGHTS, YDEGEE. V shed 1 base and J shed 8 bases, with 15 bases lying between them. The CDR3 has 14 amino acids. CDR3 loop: CASSLNYNTRGYTF. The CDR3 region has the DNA TGTGCCAGCAGCTTGAATTACAACACCCGGGGCTACACCTTC. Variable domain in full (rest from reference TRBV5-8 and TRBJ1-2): EAGVTQSPTHLIKTRGQQATLRCSPISGHTSVYWYQQALGLGLQFLLWYDEGEERNRGNFPPRFSGRQFPNYSSELNVNALELEDSALYLCASSLNYNTRGYTFGSGTRLTVV.

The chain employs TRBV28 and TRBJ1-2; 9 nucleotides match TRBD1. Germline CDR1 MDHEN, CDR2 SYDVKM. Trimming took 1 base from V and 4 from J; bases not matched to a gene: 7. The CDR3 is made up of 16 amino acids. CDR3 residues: CASSLSWTGERYGYTF. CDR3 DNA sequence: TGTGCCAGCAGTTTATCGTGGACAGGGGAACGCTATGGCTACACCTTC.

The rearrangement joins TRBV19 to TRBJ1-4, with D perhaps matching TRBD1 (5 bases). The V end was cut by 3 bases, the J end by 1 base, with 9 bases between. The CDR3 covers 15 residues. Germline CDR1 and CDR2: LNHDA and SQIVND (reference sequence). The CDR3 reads CASSIGAGTNEKLFF. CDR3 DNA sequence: TGTGCCAGTAGTATTGGGGCAGGAACTAATGAAAAACTGTTTTTT.

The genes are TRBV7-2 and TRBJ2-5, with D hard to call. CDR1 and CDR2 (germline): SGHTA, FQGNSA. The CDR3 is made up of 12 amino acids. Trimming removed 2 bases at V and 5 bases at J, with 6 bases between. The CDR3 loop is CASSLFAETQYF. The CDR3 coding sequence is TGTGCCAGCAGCTTATTTGCGGAGACCCAGTACTTC.

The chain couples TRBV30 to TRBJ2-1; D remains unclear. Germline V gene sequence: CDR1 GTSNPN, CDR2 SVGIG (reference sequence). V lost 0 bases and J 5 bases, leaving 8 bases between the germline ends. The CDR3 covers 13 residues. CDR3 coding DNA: TGTGCCTGGAGTGTGGGTCGCAACAATGAGCAGTTCTTC. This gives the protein CAWSVGRNNEQFF.

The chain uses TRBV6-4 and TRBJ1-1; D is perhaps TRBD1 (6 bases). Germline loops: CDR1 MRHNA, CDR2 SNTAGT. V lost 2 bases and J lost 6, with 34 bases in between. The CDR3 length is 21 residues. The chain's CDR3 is CASSDVNSLWGGEASVAEAFF. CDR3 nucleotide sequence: TGTGCCAGCAGTGACGTTAACTCCCTGTGGGGGGGCGAAGCATCGGTAGCTGAAGCTTTCTTT.

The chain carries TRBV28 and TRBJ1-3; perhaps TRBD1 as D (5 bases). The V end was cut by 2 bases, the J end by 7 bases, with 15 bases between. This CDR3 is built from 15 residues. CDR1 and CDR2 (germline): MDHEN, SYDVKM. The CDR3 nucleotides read TGTGCCAGCAGTTTAGGGGGGTACTTGTGGAACACCATATATTTT. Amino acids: CASSLGGYLWNTIYF.

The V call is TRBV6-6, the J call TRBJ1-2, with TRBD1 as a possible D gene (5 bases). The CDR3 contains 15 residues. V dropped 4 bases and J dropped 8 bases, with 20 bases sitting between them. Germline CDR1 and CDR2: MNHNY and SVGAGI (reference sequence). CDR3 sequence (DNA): TGTGCCAGCAGTTCCAACTTGGCGGACACACGGGGCTACACCTTC. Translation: CASSSNLADTRGYTF.

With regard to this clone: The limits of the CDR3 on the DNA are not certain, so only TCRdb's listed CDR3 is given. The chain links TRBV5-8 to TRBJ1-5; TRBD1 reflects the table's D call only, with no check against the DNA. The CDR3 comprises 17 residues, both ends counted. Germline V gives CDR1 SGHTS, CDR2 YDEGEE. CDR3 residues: CASSPFGPGALNQPQHF.

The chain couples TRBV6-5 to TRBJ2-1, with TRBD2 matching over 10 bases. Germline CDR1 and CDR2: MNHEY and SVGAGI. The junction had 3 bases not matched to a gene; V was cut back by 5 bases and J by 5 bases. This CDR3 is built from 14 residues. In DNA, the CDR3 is TGTGCCAGCAGTAGGCTAGCGGGAGACAATGAGCAGTTCTTC. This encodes CASSRLAGDNEQFF.

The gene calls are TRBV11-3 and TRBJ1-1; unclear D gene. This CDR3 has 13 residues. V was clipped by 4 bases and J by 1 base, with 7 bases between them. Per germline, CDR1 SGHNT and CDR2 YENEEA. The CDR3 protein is CASSSEGNTEAFF. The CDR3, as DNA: TGTGCCAGCAGCTCAGAGGGGAACACTGAAGCTTTCTTT.

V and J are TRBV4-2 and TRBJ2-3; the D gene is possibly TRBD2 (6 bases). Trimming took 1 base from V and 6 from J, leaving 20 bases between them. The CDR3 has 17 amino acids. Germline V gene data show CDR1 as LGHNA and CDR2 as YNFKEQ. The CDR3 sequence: CASSQALDYGAGDTQYF. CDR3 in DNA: TGTGCCAGCAGCCAAGCTTTGGATTATGGGGCGGGGGATACGCAGTATTTT.

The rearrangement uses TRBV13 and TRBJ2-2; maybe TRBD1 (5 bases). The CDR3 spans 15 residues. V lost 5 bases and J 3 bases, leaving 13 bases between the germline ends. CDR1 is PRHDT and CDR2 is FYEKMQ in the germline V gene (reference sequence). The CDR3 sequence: CASSTVGHHTGELFF. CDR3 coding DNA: TGTGCCAGCAGCACGGTGGGGCATCACACCGGGGAGCTGTTTTTT. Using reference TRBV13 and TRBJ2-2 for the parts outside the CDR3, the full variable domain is AAGVIQSPRHLIKEKRETATLKCYPIPRHDTVYWYQQGPGQDPQFLISFYEKMQSDKGSIPDRFSAQQFSDYHSELNMSSLELGDSALYFCASSTVGHHTGELFFGEGSRLTVL.

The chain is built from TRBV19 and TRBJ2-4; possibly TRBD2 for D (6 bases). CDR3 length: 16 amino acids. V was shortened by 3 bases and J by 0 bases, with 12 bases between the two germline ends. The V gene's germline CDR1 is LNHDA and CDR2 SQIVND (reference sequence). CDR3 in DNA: TGTGCCAGTAGTATCGGGACTCACGGAGCCAAAAACATTCAGTACTTC. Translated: CASSIGTHGAKNIQYF.

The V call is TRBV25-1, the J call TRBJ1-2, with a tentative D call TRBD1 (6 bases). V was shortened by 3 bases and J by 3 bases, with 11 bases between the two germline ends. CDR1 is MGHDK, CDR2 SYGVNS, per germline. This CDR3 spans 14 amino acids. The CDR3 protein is CASSETGTYYGYTF. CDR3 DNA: TGTGCCAGCAGTGAGACAGGTACCTACTATGGCTACACCTTC.

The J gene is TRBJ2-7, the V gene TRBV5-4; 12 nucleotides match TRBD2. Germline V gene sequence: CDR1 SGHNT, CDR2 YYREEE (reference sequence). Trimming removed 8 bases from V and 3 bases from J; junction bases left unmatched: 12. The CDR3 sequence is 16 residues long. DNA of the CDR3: TGTGCCAGTCAGCCGGGACTAGCGGGTACCCACTACGAGCAGTACTTC. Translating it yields CASQPGLAGTHYEQYF.

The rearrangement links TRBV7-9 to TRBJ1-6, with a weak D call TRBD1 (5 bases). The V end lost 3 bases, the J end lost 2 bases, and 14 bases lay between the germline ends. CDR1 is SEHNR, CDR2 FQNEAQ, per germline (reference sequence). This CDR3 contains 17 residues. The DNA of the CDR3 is TGTGCCAGCAGCTTTTACCGGGACGGTGCCTATAATTCACCCCTCCACTTT. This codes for CASSFYRDGAYNSPLHF.

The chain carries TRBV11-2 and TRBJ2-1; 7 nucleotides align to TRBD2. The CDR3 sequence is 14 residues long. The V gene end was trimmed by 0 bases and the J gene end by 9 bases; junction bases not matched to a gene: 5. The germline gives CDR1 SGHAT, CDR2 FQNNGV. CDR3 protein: CASSLERGKAEQFF. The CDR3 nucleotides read TGTGCCAGCAGCTTAGAGCGGGGGAAAGCTGAGCAGTTCTTC. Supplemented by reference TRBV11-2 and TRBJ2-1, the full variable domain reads EAGVAQSPRYKIIEKRQSVAFWCNPISGHATLYWYQQILGQGPKLLIQFQNNGVVDDSQLPKDRFSAERLKGVDSTLKIQPAKLEDSAVYLCASSLERGKAEQFFGPGTRLTVL.